This T cell receptor beta chain comes out of a study of OX40 agonist ivuxolimab in advanced cancers. From germline, CDR1 is MDHEN and CDR2 SYDVKM. This CDR3 has 15 amino acids. V shed 6 bases and J shed 0 bases, with 14 bases lying between them. Measured with immunoSEQ multiplex PCR; TCRdb has only the in-frame clones, and not every one. The sample holds 60,000 or so clones, 70% to 90% seen once. This sequence was found in an adult with an advanced solid tumor such as melanoma, head and neck, liver or kidney cancer. Sequenced here: CD4+ or CD8+ T cells sorted from blood, sampled in a trial of the OX40 agonist ivuxolimab. V is TRBV28 and J is TRBJ1-1; TRBD1 might be the D (5 bases). The CDR3 here is CASRSGRGLNTEAFF. The CDR3 bases are TGTGCCAGCAGGTCGGGACGGGGCTTGAACACTGAAGCTTTCTTT.